These 19 T cell receptor beta chains originate from one sample sequenced in a study of Graves' ophthalmopathy and Graves' hyperthyroidism. Researchers took RNA transcripts and amplified TCR beta CDR3 regions from them. RT-PCR was first run with HTBI primers, then multiplex PCR in a second round. Using its own MiXCR run on the multiplex PCR reads, TCRdb lists one record per CDR3 protein. The data show approximately 540,000 distinct CDR3 sequences, about 40% seen once. Sequencing input: peripheral blood or thyroid tissue (not recorded which). The receptors stem from an adult man with Graves' hyperthyroidism.

Ten or more counts support this clonotype. The CDR3 nucleotides are TGCAGCCCACGACGGGTAGTCTCCTACGAGCAGTACTTC. It yields the protein CSPRRVVSYEQYF. V is TRBV20-1 and J is TRBJ2-7, with unresolved D. CDR3 length: 13 amino acids. Per the germline V gene, CDR1 is DFQATT and CDR2 is SNEGSKA (reference sequence).

This clonotype has just one count. A much larger clone is a single base away; this may be a read error. The chain links TRBV6-6 to TRBJ2-5; D is undetermined. CDR1 is MNHNY and CDR2 is SVGAGI in the germline V gene (reference sequence). The CDR3 loop spans 10 amino acids. For the CDR3, the DNA is TGTGCCAGCAGGGAAGAGGCCCAGTACTTC. Encoded protein: CASREEAQYF.

This clonotype occurred a few times. This chain joins TRBV10-1 and TRBJ1-1; 8 bases match TRBD1. The CDR3 length is 14 residues. Germline V lookup: CDR1 WNHNN, CDR2 SYGVQD (reference sequence). V lost 3 bases, J lost 4 bases, and 4 bases stayed unmatched. CDR3 nucleotide sequence: TGCGCCAGCAGTGATAACAGGGGGACCACTGAAGCTTTCTTT. Amino acid sequence: CASSDNRGTTEAFF.

V gene TRBV20-1 combines with J gene TRBJ2-2; TRBD1 or TRBD2 may be the D gene (5 bases each). The V gene's germline CDR1 is DFQATT and CDR2 SNEGSKA (reference sequence). This CDR3 contains 17 residues. Trimming took 0 bases from V and 1 from J, leaving 15 bases between them. CDR3 sequence (DNA): TGCAGTGCTAGAGATTTGAGGGGCGGAGGGAACACCGGGGAGCTGTTTTTT. Translated, it gives CSARDLRGGGNTGELFF.

This clonotype was found many times. The rearrangement uses TRBV24-1 and TRBJ2-2, with 7 nucleotides matching TRBD2. V lost 3 bases, J lost 0 bases, and 6 bases stayed unmatched. This CDR3 contains 17 residues. Germline values: CDR1 KGHDR, CDR2 SFDVKD. For the CDR3, the DNA is TGTGCCACCAGTGATCCTAGCGGACGCGCGAACACCGGGGAGCTGTTTTTT. It translates to CATSDPSGRANTGELFF.

This clonotype was observed at least ten times. V is TRBV6-5 and J is TRBJ1-1; D perhaps matches TRBD1 (6 bases). The germline CDR1 and CDR2 sequences are MNHEY and SVGAGI. CDR3 length: 15 residues. V was cut by 6 bases and J by 10 bases, with 24 bases left in between. CDR3 loop: CASRKRNAQGIGAFF. The DNA for the CDR3 is TGTGCCAGCAGAAAACGAAACGCGCAGGGGATCGGAGCTTTCTTT.

The genes are TRBV10-3 and TRBJ1-1; the D gene is possibly TRBD1 (5 bases). This CDR3 spans 14 amino acids. The germline V and J ends were trimmed by 5 bases and 1 base, with 11 bases remaining between them. Looked up from germline, CDR1 is ENHRY and CDR2 is SYGVKD. The CDR3 DNA follows: TGTGCCATCAGTCTGGAGGGGTCGAACACTGAAGCTTTCTTT. Protein product: CAISLEGSNTEAFF.

This clonotype was counted ten times or more. V is TRBV9 and J is TRBJ2-5; D possibly corresponds to TRBD1 (6 bases). CDR3 length: 15 residues. Germline lookup yields CDR1 SGDLS and CDR2 YYNGEE. V lost 4 bases, J lost 0 bases, and 13 bases lay in between. Here the CDR3 DNA reads TGTGCCAGCAGCCGGGGACAAGCAGACCAAGAGACCCAGTACTTC. This sequence encodes CASSRGQADQETQYF.

The CDR3 region is CSALRPGGETQHF. DNA of the CDR3: TGCAGTGCTCTAAGACCCGGGGGTGAGACCCAGCATTTT. V gene TRBV20-1 combines with J gene TRBJ1-5, with a tentative D call TRBD1 (5 bases). CDR1 DFQATT and CDR2 SNEGSKA come from the germline V gene (reference sequence). Trimming took 5 bases from V and 11 from J, leaving 19 bases between them. This CDR3 has 13 amino acids.

In this sample, this clonotype turned up a few times. The chain has TRBV29-1 and TRBJ1-2; TRBD1 aligns across 9 bases. The CDR3 sequence is 13 residues long. Trimming at V came to 4 bases and at J to 6 bases, leaving 6 bases not matched to a gene. Germline V gene data show CDR1 as SQVTM and CDR2 as ANQGSEA. The CDR3 loop is CSVGRTGEDGYTF. CDR3 nucleotides: TGCAGCGTTGGAAGGACAGGGGAAGATGGCTACACCTTC.

The CDR3 sequence is CASSRAPDQYF. The CDR3 DNA is TGTGCCAGCAGTCGGGCCCCAGACCAGTACTTC. V usage is TRBV6-5 and J usage is TRBJ2-5; D remains unclear. Per the germline V gene, CDR1 is MNHEY and CDR2 is SVGAGI. The CDR3 totals 11 residues. V dropped 5 bases and J dropped 10 bases, with 11 bases sitting between them.

Comment on this clonotype: A much larger clone differs by one base, so this may be a read error. The chain has TRBV7-9 and TRBJ2-7; 7 bases map to TRBD2. There are 14 residues in the CDR3. V lost 6 bases to trimming and J lost 4 bases; unmatched junction nucleotides: 9. Germline V CDR1 and CDR2: SEHNR, FQNEAQ (reference sequence). In DNA, the CDR3 is TGTGCCAGCAGTTGTAGCGGGTATCAATACGAGCAGTACTTC. The encoded protein is CASSCSGYQYEQYF.

This clonotype occurred a few times. Because it lacks the conserved phenylalanine or tryptophan at the end, this CDR3 is likely a read error. The DNA is omitted, as the CDR3 cannot be located on it reliably, and the CDR3 follows TCRdb's listing. V gene TRBV9 combines with J gene TRBJ1-1; the table's D call of TRBD1 was not tested on the DNA. The CDR3 totals 11 residues, both ends included. The germline gives CDR1 SGDLS, CDR2 YYNGEE. The CDR3 sequence is CASSVGPRTTL.

This sequence joins TRBV10-3 and TRBJ1-1, with D perhaps TRBD1 (5 bases). Germline V gene data show CDR1 as ENHRY and CDR2 as SYGVKD. This CDR3 spans 13 amino acids. Trimming took off 8 bases at V and 0 bases at J, with 10 bases between the two ends. Here the CDR3 DNA reads TGTGCCATCGTTCGGGGGTTGAACACTGAAGCTTTCTTT. Protein product: CAIVRGLNTEAFF.

This rearrangement joins TRBV5-5 to TRBJ1-1; no reliable D call. This CDR3 contains 15 residues. Germline CDR1 reads SGHKS; CDR2 reads YYEKEE (reference sequence). Deletions cut 2 bases from V and 2 bases from J, with 13 bases between. The CDR3 is CASSLLWGVNTEAFF. The CDR3 region has the DNA TGTGCCAGCAGCTTACTATGGGGTGTTAACACTGAAGCTTTCTTT.

This clonotype was seen repeatedly, ten times or more. The chain is built from TRBV29-1 and TRBJ1-4; perhaps TRBD1 as D (5 bases). Trimming cost V 1 base and J 11 bases, with 8 bases left between them. This CDR3 is 11 amino acids long. The germline V gene has CDR1 SQVTM and CDR2 ANQGSEA. Here the CDR3 reads CSVEGREKLFF. Here the CDR3 DNA reads TGCAGCGTTGAAGGCAGGGAGAAACTGTTTTTT. The entire variable domain, with the rest obtained from reference TRBV29-1 and TRBJ1-4, is as follows: SAVISQKPSRDICQRGTSLTIQCQVDSQVTMMFWYRQQPGQSLTLIATANQGSEATYESGFVIDKFPISRPNLTFSTLTVSNMSPEDSSIYLCSVEGREKLFFGSGTQLSVL.

The V gene is TRBV30, the J gene TRBJ1-2; D is unresolved. The CDR3 consists of 14 residues. CDR1 and CDR2 from the germline V gene are GTSNPN and SVGIG (reference sequence). Trimming left V 3 bases short and J 3 bases short, with 14 bases between. The CDR3 DNA sequence: TGTGCCTGGAGCGTATCCACCACCTACTATGGCTACACCTTC. This gives the protein CAWSVSTTYYGYTF.

The rearrangement uses TRBV2 and TRBJ2-2; D possibly corresponds to TRBD2 (6 bases). The CDR3 spans 14 residues. Germline V gene sequence: CDR1 SNHLY, CDR2 FYNNEI. The V gene lost 4 bases and the J gene lost 7 bases, with 13 bases spanning the gap. The CDR3 bases are TGTGCCAGCAGTGTCGGGGGAGGCGTCGGGGAGCTGTTTTTT. Protein product: CASSVGGGVGELFF.

Ten or more counts support this clonotype. V and J are TRBV27 and TRBJ1-5; no clear D gene. This CDR3 has 13 amino acids. Trimming stripped 6 bases from V and 10 bases from J, with 16 bases between. Germline CDR1 reads MNHEY; CDR2 reads SMNVEV (reference sequence). The chain's CDR3 is CASSHPPPGPQHF. CDR3 nucleotide sequence: TGTGCCAGCAGCCACCCCCCTCCCGGCCCCCAGCATTTT.